This TCR beta chain was sequenced for a study of early T cells in non-severe SARS-CoV-2 infection. Overall study: It was bulk RNA from unsorted whole blood that was sequenced, and the chains were unpaired.

CDR3 length: 24 amino acids. From germline, CDR1 is LGHNA and CDR2 YNFKEQ. Trimming took off 0 bases at V and 4 bases at J, with 40 bases between the two ends. Researchers tagged individual cDNA molecules with unique molecular identifiers. MiXCR, run by TCRdb on the 5' RACE reads, gives a single entry per CDR3 protein. The sample has 77,000 or so distinct CDR3 sequences, approximately 15% seen once; the top ten hold 3.5% to 5%. Regarding the study as a whole: Anti-spike CD8 specificities were favored by VDJdb matching, whose results missed private and CD4 specificities.

Of note for this clonotype: Its antigen remains unidentified.

The origin of this receptor is an adult who was a healthcare worker with PCR-confirmed SARS-CoV-2 infection or an uninfected control (not recorded which). The gene calls are TRBV4-2 and TRBJ2-7; possible D gene TRBD1, 5 bases. Sequencing used whole blood, obtained at baseline. The CDR3 bases are TGTGCCAGCAGCCAAGATGGGGCCCCCCTCCCGCTTCTGCCGCAGACCTTCTCTAGATACGAGCAGTACTTC. This sequence encodes CASSQDGAPLPLLPQTFSRYEQYF.